Below, one T cell receptor (beta chain) is given with its context. Its antigen is unidentified. The same CDR3 also results from other DNA sequences found in this sample. Averaging roughly 100 mL, one heparinised blood draw was given by each donor. Germline assignment: CDR1 SGHAT and CDR2 FQNNGV. Trimming pared 1 base from V and 5 bases from J, leaving 8 bases between. CDR3 size: 13 residues. Expressed TCRB transcripts were sequenced because the entire RNA isolate underwent reverse transcription. Sequencing used immunoSEQ multiplex PCR; TCRdb keeps in-frame clones, though not all of them. The sample lists some 350,000 clones, 8.5% to 10% seen once, with approximately 0.55% in the top ten. These data come from a study of beta chain features in type 1 diabetes. Notes on the study in general: For Type 1 diabetes patients, all four CD4+ subsets carried TCRB CDR3s that were moderately but significantly shorter.

The sequence came from a man aged 25 to 45 with type 1 diabetes. The sample consisted of central memory CD4+ T cells from blood. The chain employs TRBV11-2 and TRBJ1-1, with unresolved D. CDR3 bases: TGTGCCAGCAGCTTAGTGTCCGAAACTGAAGCTTTCTTT. This encodes CASSLVSETEAFF.